The next 16 T cell receptor beta chains were all read from a single sample in a study of blood T cell repertoires in COVID-19. Produced via immunoSEQ multiplex PCR; TCRdb's table is partial and in-frame only. The table includes about 160,000 clones, around 84% detected once. The sequencing sample was made of peripheral blood. The receptors stem from a man aged 50-60 years with active or convalescent COVID-19.

The chain is built from TRBV19 and TRBJ1-4; no definite D call. Germline CDR1 is LNHDA and CDR2 is SQIVND (reference sequence). The CDR3 loop spans 13 amino acids. With 6 bases removed from V and 6 bases from J, the gap between germline ends came to 11 bases. The CDR3 DNA reads as TGTGCCAGTAGCCGAGACAACGATGAAAAACTGTTTTTT. This codes for CASSRDNDEKLFF. Together with reference TRBV19 and TRBJ1-4, the CDR3 gives the full variable domain: DGGITQSPKYLFRKEGQNVTLSCEQNLNHDAMYWYRQDPGQGLRLIYYSQIVNDFQKGDIAEGYSVSREKKESFPLTVTSAQKNPTAFYLCASSRDNDEKLFFGSGTQLSVL.

This sequence joins TRBV5-4 and TRBJ2-2; no reliable D call. The CDR3 spans 16 residues. Germline values: CDR1 SGHNT, CDR2 YYREEE (reference sequence). The V and J ends lost 2 bases and 3 bases respectively, with 14 bases between them. CDR3 sequence (DNA): TGTGCCAGCAGCTTTGCGGCGGTTGAGGACACCGGGGAGCTGTTTTTT. Amino acids: CASSFAAVEDTGELFF.

The genes are TRBV2 and TRBJ1-2; no clear D. Trimming pared 4 bases from V and 7 bases from J, leaving 10 bases between. The CDR3 totals 12 residues. Germline V gene data show CDR1 as SNHLY and CDR2 as FYNNEI. CDR3 coding DNA: TGTGCCAGCAGTGGGGAGGGTTTTGGCTACACCTTC. This encodes CASSGEGFGYTF. The full variable domain, completed using reference TRBV2 and TRBJ1-2, is EPEVTQTPSHQVTQMGQEVILRCVPISNHLYFYWYRQILGQKVEFLVSFYNNEISEKSEIFDDQFSVERPDGSNFTLKIRSTKLEDSAMYFCASSGEGFGYTFGSGTRLTVV.

The rearrangement joins TRBV5-1 to TRBJ2-1; the match to TRBD2 covers 9 bases. CDR1 SGHRS and CDR2 YFSETQ come from the germline V gene. V lost 3 bases and J lost 6; bases outside the gene matches: 7. The length of the CDR3 is 15 residues. The CDR3: CASSSGLAGANEQFF. The CDR3 coding sequence is TGCGCCAGCAGCTCTGGGTTAGCGGGAGCCAATGAGCAGTTCTTC.

This clone was seen only a few times. The gene calls are TRBV18 and TRBJ1-2; tentative D call: TRBD1 (6 bases). Germline loops: CDR1 KGHSH, CDR2 LQKENI. With 3 bases removed from V and 3 bases from J, the gap between germline ends came to 11 bases. The CDR3 spans 14 residues. The CDR3 DNA follows: TGTGCCAGCTCACCTGGGGGGGCTCACTATGGCTACACCTTC. It translates to CASSPGGAHYGYTF.

The genes are TRBV25-1 and TRBJ2-7, with 7 bases that match TRBD1. Germline values: CDR1 MGHDK, CDR2 SYGVNS. J lost 4 bases, V lost 5 bases, and 5 bases had no gene match. The CDR3 sequence is 13 residues long. CDR3 loop: CASSRQGLYEQYF. DNA for the CDR3: TGTGCCAGCAGTAGACAGGGTCTTTACGAGCAGTACTTC.

V is TRBV19 and J is TRBJ1-1, with TRBD1 as a possible D gene (6 bases). V lost 7 bases to trimming and J lost 0 bases, with 12 bases between them. The CDR3 spans 14 residues. Per the germline V gene, CDR1 is LNHDA and CDR2 is SQIVND (reference sequence). The CDR3 bases are TGTGCCAGTAACGTGGGGGGGCTGAACACTGAAGCTTTCTTT. This encodes CASNVGGLNTEAFF.

As DNA, the CDR3 is TGTGCTAGTGGTTTGGTGTGGACAGGGGTTGATTCACCCCTCCACTTT. Its translation is CASGLVWTGVDSPLHF. The rearrangement joins TRBV12-5 to TRBJ1-6; the match to TRBD1 covers 9 bases. The V gene's germline CDR1 is LGHNT and CDR2 FRNRAP. The CDR3 loop spans 16 amino acids. V lost 0 bases, J lost 8 bases, and 5 bases stayed unmatched.

The table lists this clone with a count of one. The rearrangement links TRBV19 to TRBJ2-2; 7 positions match TRBD2. The trim removed 3 bases at V and 5 bases at J, leaving 6 bases unmatched. The germline V gene encodes CDR1 LNHDA and CDR2 SQIVND (reference sequence). The CDR3 contains 15 residues. The CDR3 loop reads CASSMPSGGTGELFF. CDR3 sequence (DNA): TGTGCCAGTAGTATGCCCTCGGGAGGAACCGGGGAGCTGTTTTTT.

The V call is TRBV12-3 or TRBV12-4, the J call TRBJ1-2, with D possibly TRBD1 on 6 matching bases. Trimming pared 5 bases from V and 8 bases from J, leaving 12 bases between. The CDR3 sequence is 12 residues long. CDR3 sequence: CASSTYREGYTF. CDR3 coding DNA: TGTGCCAGCAGTACTTACAGGGAAGGCTACACCTTC.

The CDR3 DNA reads TGTGCCAGCAGTTCGACCCGGGGTTTCGGCGGCTACACCTTC. Protein product: CASSSTRGFGGYTF. This chain connects TRBV11-3 to TRBJ1-2, with D uncertain. V dropped 6 bases and J dropped 8 bases, with 19 bases sitting between them. Germline V gene data show CDR1 as SGHNT and CDR2 as YENEEA. The CDR3 consists of 14 residues.

The chain has TRBV19 and TRBJ1-3; D ambiguous. The V end was cut by 5 bases, the J end by 0 bases, with 5 bases between. The CDR3 length is 13 residues. The germline CDR1 and CDR2 sequences are LNHDA and SQIVND (reference sequence). The CDR3 sequence is CASSPNSGNTIYF. In DNA, the CDR3 is TGTGCCAGTAGTCCTAACTCTGGAAACACCATATATTTT.

The V call is TRBV11-2, the J call TRBJ2-7, with 9 bases identical to TRBD1. The CDR3 spans 16 residues. Trimming at V came to 5 bases and at J to 0 bases, leaving 8 bases not matched to a gene. Germline values: CDR1 SGHAT, CDR2 FQNNGV. This CDR3 is CASSPLQGASSYEQYF. CDR3 DNA: TGTGCCAGCAGCCCCTTACAGGGGGCAAGCTCCTACGAGCAGTACTTC. Full variable domain (remainder filled in from reference TRBV11-2 and TRBJ2-7): EAGVAQSPRYKIIEKRQSVAFWCNPISGHATLYWYQQILGQGPKLLIQFQNNGVVDDSQLPKDRFSAERLKGVDSTLKIQPAKLEDSAVYLCASSPLQGASSYEQYFGPGTRLTVT.

The chain is built from TRBV24-1 and TRBJ2-1; 14 positions agree with TRBD2. The CDR3 is made up of 18 amino acids. J was trimmed by 8 bases and V by 4 bases; bases with no gene match: 12. Germline-derived CDR1 and CDR2 are KGHDR and SFDVKD. The CDR3: CATSDPGLAGGYGDEQFF. CDR3 nucleotide sequence: TGTGCCACCAGTGACCCCGGACTAGCGGGAGGTTACGGCGATGAGCAGTTCTTC.

The chain joins TRBV5-4 to TRBJ2-2; a weak D match, TRBD1 (6 bases). V lost 7 bases to trimming and J lost 4 bases, with 17 bases between them. CDR3 length equals 15 residues. Germline V gene sequence: CDR1 SGHNT, CDR2 YYREEE (reference sequence). CDR3 residues: CASYSRGTTTGELFF. The CDR3 nucleotides read TGTGCCAGCTACTCTAGGGGGACGACCACCGGGGAGCTGTTTTTT.

The CDR3 protein is CASSLRTSGYNEQFF. As DNA, the CDR3 is TGTGCCAGCAGCCTACGGACTAGCGGGTACAATGAGCAGTTCTTC. The chain employs TRBV3-1 (or the pseudogene TRBV3-2) and TRBJ2-1, with 11 bases identical to TRBD2. In germline, CDR1 is LGHDT, CDR2 YNNKEL (reference sequence). The J segment lost 4 bases and the V segment lost 4 bases, leaving 3 bases of the junction unmatched. CDR3 length: 15 amino acids.